This entry describes one TCR beta chain. The data were taken from a study of shared clonotypes between healthy human individuals. Profiled with immunoSEQ multiplex PCR; TCRdb holds only in-frame clones, not every one. The sample holds roughly 1.5 million clones, under 99% seen once. J gave up 5 bases and V 4 bases, and 6 bases lay outside the gene matches. The CDR3 runs 14 residues. The sample was naive CD4+ T cells sorted from blood. Specified subset: CD45RA+ positively selected. This TCR was sampled from a man aged 25-45 years in good health. V and J are TRBV7-1 and TRBJ2-3, with 7 positions matching TRBD1. TRBV7-1 is given ORF status, its function remaining uncertain. For the CDR3, the DNA is TGTGCCAGCAGCTTACAGGGGAAGGGAGATACGCAGTATTTT. Amino acid sequence: CASSLQGKGDTQYF.